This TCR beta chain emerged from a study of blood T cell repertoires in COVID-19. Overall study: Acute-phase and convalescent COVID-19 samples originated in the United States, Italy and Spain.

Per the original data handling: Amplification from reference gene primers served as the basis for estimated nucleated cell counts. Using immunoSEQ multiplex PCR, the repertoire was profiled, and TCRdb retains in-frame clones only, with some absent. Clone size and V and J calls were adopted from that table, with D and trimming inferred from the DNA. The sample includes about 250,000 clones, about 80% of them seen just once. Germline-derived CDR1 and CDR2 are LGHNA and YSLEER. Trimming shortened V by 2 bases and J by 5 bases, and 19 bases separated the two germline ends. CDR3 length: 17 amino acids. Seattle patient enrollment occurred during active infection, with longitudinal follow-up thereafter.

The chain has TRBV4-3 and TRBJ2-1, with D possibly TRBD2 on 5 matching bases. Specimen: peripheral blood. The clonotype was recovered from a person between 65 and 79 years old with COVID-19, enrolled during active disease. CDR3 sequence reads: CASSQSPSGNFDNEQFF. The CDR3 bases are TGCGCCAGCAGCCAATCGCCCTCGGGGAATTTCGACAATGAGCAGTTCTTC.